The 8 T cell receptor beta chains given below trace back to one sample, sequenced in a study of T cell responses to AZD1222 COVID-19 vaccine. Measured with immunoSEQ multiplex PCR; TCRdb has only the in-frame clones, and not every one. The table lists about 120,000 clones, 70% to 90% of them singletons. Specimen: peripheral blood, collected on day 0 of AZD1222 vaccination. The source of these receptors is an adult in good health.

The rearrangement links TRBV29-1 to TRBJ1-2; D gene unclear. Trimming took 1 base from V and 2 from J, leaving 11 bases between them. The CDR3 totals 14 residues. Germline loops: CDR1 SQVTM, CDR2 ANQGSEA. CDR3 DNA sequence: TGCAGCGTTGAAGTGTCGCCCTTAAACTATGGCTACACCTTC. Translated, it gives CSVEVSPLNYGYTF.

DNA of the CDR3: TGTGCCAGCAGTTCGGACACCAACAATGAGCAGTTCTTC. Translation: CASSSDTNNEQFF. The genes are TRBV6-4 and TRBJ2-1, with D possibly being TRBD1 (5 bases). Germline CDR1 MRHNA, CDR2 SNTAGT. The ends were cut back, 5 bases at V and 5 bases at J, with 10 bases in the middle. The CDR3 is 13 amino acids.

This chain links TRBV15 with TRBJ2-1; TRBD1 agrees at 9 bases. Trimming at V came to 1 base and at J to 8 bases, leaving 6 bases not matched to a gene. The CDR3 sequence is 15 residues long. Germline V gene data show CDR1 as LNHNV and CDR2 as YYDKDF (reference sequence). CDR3 sequence (DNA): TGTGCCACCAGCAGAGGGACACAGGGGGCCTATGAGCAGTTCTTC. This encodes CATSRGTQGAYEQFF.

This chain connects TRBV6-8 to TRBJ1-5; D perhaps matches TRBD1 (5 bases). The CDR3 totals 17 residues. V was trimmed by 6 bases and J by 2 bases, leaving 20 bases between them. Per the germline V gene, CDR1 is MNHGY and CDR2 is SAAAGT. This CDR3 is CASSPTPGRMGNQPQHF. CDR3 DNA sequence: TGTGCCAGCAGCCCCACCCCAGGGAGAATGGGCAATCAGCCCCAGCATTTT.

This clone has only one observation. V usage is TRBV7-9 and J usage is TRBJ2-5; TRBD1 matches at 9 bases. J lost 4 bases, V lost 3 bases, and 3 bases had no gene match. The CDR3 covers 14 residues. Germline lookup yields CDR1 SEHNR and CDR2 FQNEAQ (reference sequence). CDR3 sequence: CASSFSGQGETQYF. In nucleotides, the CDR3 is TGTGCCAGCAGCTTTTCGGGACAGGGAGAGACCCAGTACTTC.

This clone was detected ten times or more. The genes are TRBV2 and TRBJ2-3, with TRBD2 identical over 8 bases. V shed 11 bases and J 2 bases; nucleotides not matched to a gene: 6. The CDR3 extends over 13 amino acids. Germline-derived CDR1 and CDR2 are SNHLY and FYNNEI. The CDR3 protein is CAGTGGATDTQYF. The CDR3, as DNA: TGTGCCGGGACCGGGGGGGCCACAGATACGCAGTATTTT. Supplemented by reference TRBV2 and TRBJ2-3, the full variable domain reads EPEVTQTPSHQVTQMGQEVILRCVPISNHLYFYWYRQILGQKVEFLVSFYNNEISEKSEIFDDQFSVERPDGSNFTLKIRSTKLEDSAMYFCAGTGGATDTQYFGPGTRLTVL.

This chain uses TRBV18 with TRBJ1-6; perhaps TRBD1 as D (6 bases). Germline V gene data show CDR1 as KGHSH and CDR2 as LQKENI. V lost 3 bases and J 5 bases, leaving 11 bases between the germline ends. This CDR3 is 15 amino acids long. CDR3 sequence: CASSPGTPNNSPLHF. The CDR3, as DNA: TGTGCCAGCTCACCCGGGACACCGAATAATTCACCCCTCCACTTT.

The V call is TRBV4-2, the J call TRBJ1-3; no clear D gene. CDR3 length: 15 amino acids. Germline loops: CDR1 LGHNA, CDR2 YNFKEQ. V lost 0 bases to trimming and J lost 8 bases, with 14 bases between them. Here the CDR3 reads CASSQEGGPGYTIYF. CDR3 coding DNA: TGTGCCAGCAGCCAAGAGGGAGGACCGGGCTACACCATATATTTT.